This TCR beta chain was captured in a study of control samples from healthy donors and cancer patients. Sequencing was performed with immunoSEQ multiplex PCR; in TCRdb, only in-frame clones are kept and a portion is missing. The sample has roughly 120,000 clones, around nine tenths seen once. CDR1 and CDR2 from the germline V gene are MGHRA and YSYEKL. The ends were cut back, 0 bases at V and 2 bases at J, with 5 bases in the middle. This CDR3 is 13 amino acids long. Material: blood. The chain employs TRBV4-1 and TRBJ2-7; D is ambiguous. The source of this sequence is a woman in her seventies in good health. DNA for the CDR3: TGCGCCAGCAGCCAAGAGTTTCCCTACGAGCAGTACTTC. This sequence encodes CASSQEFPYEQYF.